This T cell receptor beta chain derives from a study of blood T cell repertoires in COVID-19. The wider study: Sites across the United States, Italy and Spain contributed samples from acute and convalescent COVID-19. T cells, B-cell-depleted T cells, or PBMCs provided the cDNA or gDNA that served as material.

Per the original data handling: Reference gene primers were amplified, and this amplification served to estimate nucleated cell counts. The table came from immunoSEQ multiplex PCR; TCRdb's copy has only in-frame clones and leaves some out. V, J and clone size are those of that table, while D and trimming were read from the DNA. The table records about 180,000 clones, roughly 85% of them present only once. The CDR3 totals 16 residues. Per the germline V gene, CDR1 is LGHNA and CDR2 is YNFKEQ. Trimming cost V 3 bases and J 7 bases; bases outside gene matches: 10. The chain carries TRBV4-2 and TRBJ2-1; 9 bases are a match to TRBD1. Sample: peripheral blood. The receptor was isolated from a man aged 50 to 60 with active or convalescent COVID-19. The CDR3 is CASSHEPGTGWNEQFF. The CDR3 bases are TGTGCCAGCAGCCACGAGCCCGGGACAGGGTGGAATGAGCAGTTCTTC.